Listed below are T cell receptor beta chains from one sample, sequenced in a study of spatial heterogeneity in lung cancer. TCRdb independently ran MiXCR on the 5' RACE reads; one entry per CDR3 protein. The table has 80,000 to 95,000 distinct CDR3 sequences, over 8.5% seen once; the top ten hold 6.9%. The specimen was PBMCs, collected at surgery. The origin of the receptors is a male donor with early-stage non-small cell lung cancer. Each CDR3 is given with its conserved first and last residue. Each record gives: clone size, D gene, V gene, J gene, CDR3 protein, CDR3 DNA. The D gene is left open where the match is weak. The size entry is marked missing in some rows and otherwise reads once, few, many or a size class.

clone size: many; D gene: TRBD1; V gene: TRBV12-3/TRBV12-4; J gene: TRBJ1-5; CDR3 protein: CASSLPGQSTQPQHF; CDR3 DNA: TGTGCCAGCAGTTTACCGGGACAGAGTACTCAGCCCCAGCATTTT
clone size: few; D gene: .; V gene: TRBV7-9; J gene: TRBJ2-7; CDR3 protein: CASSLGEAYEQYF; CDR3 DNA: TGTGCCAGCAGCTTAGGGGAGGCATACGAGCAGTACTTC
clone size: many; D gene: .; V gene: TRBV29-1; J gene: TRBJ1-2; CDR3 protein: CSVEYSSVVTF; CDR3 DNA: TGCAGCGTTGAATACAGCTCGGTGGTCACCTTC
clone size: few; D gene: .; V gene: TRBV6-2/TRBV6-3; J gene: TRBJ1-5; CDR3 protein: CASSDFDRTQHF; CDR3 DNA: TGTGCCAGCAGTGACTTTGACAGGACCCAGCATTTT
clone size: .; D gene: .; V gene: TRBV7-2; J gene: TRBJ2-7; CDR3 protein: CASSISQGLYYEQYF; CDR3 DNA: TGTGCCAGCAGCATTAGTCAGGGGCTATACTACGAGCAGTACTTC
clone size: .; D gene: TRBD1; V gene: TRBV7-9; J gene: TRBJ1-1; CDR3 protein: CASRDRGRIRAFF; CDR3 DNA: TGTGCCAGCAGGGACAGGGGGCGAATTAGAGCTTTCTTT
clone size: .; D gene: TRBD2; V gene: TRBV29-1; J gene: TRBJ2-3; CDR3 protein: CSVKLTSASTDTQYF; CDR3 DNA: TGCAGCGTGAAATTGACTAGCGCTAGCACAGATACGCAGTATTTT
clone size: many; D gene: TRBD2; V gene: TRBV5-1; J gene: TRBJ2-7; CDR3 protein: CASSLDLAGGEQYF; CDR3 DNA: TGCGCCAGCAGCTTGGATTTGGCGGGGGGCGAGCAGTACTTC
clone size: many; D gene: TRBD2; V gene: TRBV11-3; J gene: TRBJ2-7; CDR3 protein: CASSSKGGGSSYEQYF; CDR3 DNA: TGTGCCAGCAGCTCAAAAGGCGGGGGTAGCTCCTACGAGCAGTACTTC
clone size: few; D gene: .; V gene: TRBV20-1; J gene: TRBJ2-7; CDR3 protein: CSAVRDTAYEQYF; CDR3 DNA: TGCAGTGCTGTCCGGGACACCGCCTACGAGCAGTACTTC
clone size: .; D gene: TRBD1; V gene: TRBV5-6; J gene: TRBJ1-1; CDR3 protein: CASSIRDRGRAEAFF; CDR3 DNA: TGTGCCAGCAGCATACGGGACAGGGGGCGCGCTGAAGCTTTCTTT
clone size: many; D gene: TRBD1; V gene: TRBV6-5; J gene: TRBJ2-7; CDR3 protein: CASRETGGRVSYF; CDR3 DNA: TGTGCCAGCAGAGAAACAGGGGGTCGGGTGTCATACTTC
clone size: few; D gene: .; V gene: TRBV5-1; J gene: TRBJ1-5; CDR3 protein: CASSVEGNQPQHF; CDR3 DNA: TGCGCCAGCTCGGTAGAGGGAAATCAGCCCCAGCATTTT
clone size: .; D gene: .; V gene: TRBV18; J gene: TRBJ2-3; CDR3 protein: CASSPEGRGSDTQYF; CDR3 DNA: TGTGCCAGCTCACCAGAGGGCAGGGGCTCAGATACGCAGTATTTT
clone size: many; D gene: .; V gene: TRBV7-2; J gene: TRBJ2-1; CDR3 protein: CASSSGLGEQFF; CDR3 DNA: TGTGCCAGCAGCTCTGGGTTAGGTGAGCAGTTCTTC
clone size: few; D gene: .; V gene: TRBV6-2/TRBV6-3; J gene: TRBJ1-2; CDR3 protein: CASSYLRNYTF; CDR3 DNA: TGTGCCAGCAGCTATCTTAGGAACTACACCTTC